This TCR beta chain stems from a study of blood T cell repertoires in COVID-19. Germline V gives CDR1 LNHDA, CDR2 SQIVND (reference sequence). The CDR3 is 16 amino acids. V was shortened by 5 bases and J by 0 bases, with 15 bases between the two germline ends. The data were produced by immunoSEQ multiplex PCR, yet TCRdb's version contains in-frame clones alone and is incomplete. The table records 210,000 or so clones, roughly 76% of them present only once. Input material: peripheral blood. The TCR comes from a human donor in a cohort sampled during active COVID-19. The rearrangement links TRBV19 to TRBJ2-3, with D tentatively TRBD1 (5 bases). The CDR3 nucleotides read TGTGCCAGTAGTCTACAGGTTACTGCTAGCACAGATACGCAGTATTTT. It codes for CASSLQVTASTDTQYF.